The 8 T cell receptor beta chains presented below share a single source sample, sequenced in a study of CD8 T cells in ankylosing spondylitis. These receptors have no known antigen. One entry per CDR3 protein results from TCRdb running MiXCR on the 5' RACE reads. The table includes around 770,000 distinct CDR3 sequences, 15% to 20% detected once. Study-wide results and limits: In ankylosing spondylitis blood, a motif of seven to nine highly homologous TCR beta variants appeared characteristic.

The sample was blood, either unsorted or a sorted T cell fraction (not recorded which). These receptors came from a male donor with ankylosing spondylitis.

This clonotype has ten or more counts. This chain joins TRBV13 and TRBJ2-1, with 11 nucleotides matching TRBD1. CDR1 is PRHDT and CDR2 is FYEKMQ in the germline V gene (reference sequence). V was pared by 4 bases and J by 7 bases, with 6 bases of the junction left unmatched. The CDR3 loop spans 15 amino acids. CDR3 bases: TGTGCCAGCAGCTCCCTCCGGGACAGGGGGAATGAGCAGTTCTTC. This translates into CASSSLRDRGNEQFF.

This clonotype was seen a handful of times. The V gene is TRBV9, the J gene TRBJ2-3; no firm D call. Trimming cost V 0 bases and J 6 bases, with 8 bases left between them. This CDR3 contains 13 residues. CDR1 SGDLS and CDR2 YYNGEE come from the germline V gene. CDR3 residues: CASSVGVGDTQYF. The CDR3 DNA sequence: TGTGCCAGCAGCGTAGGCGTCGGGGATACGCAGTATTTT.

This clonotype was picked up many times. V and J are TRBV5-1 and TRBJ2-5, with 7 bases that match TRBD2. This CDR3 region has 13 residues. Looked up from germline, CDR1 is SGHRS and CDR2 is YFSETQ. CDR3 bases: TGCGTCACAGCAGCGGGACTTGGGGAGACCCAGTACTTC. Protein product: CVTAAGLGETQYF.

This clonotype appeared a few times. The CDR3 reads CSGDSYYNEQFF. The DNA of the CDR3 is TGCAGCGGGGACAGCTACTACAATGAGCAGTTCTTC. This rearrangement joins TRBV29-1 to TRBJ2-1; 7 nucleotides align to TRBD1. Germline V gives CDR1 SQVTM, CDR2 ANQGSEA. The CDR3 runs 12 residues. V dropped 7 bases and J dropped 3; count of bases not matched to a gene: 3.

This sequence joins TRBV11-2 and TRBJ1-2; D is ambiguous. CDR1 and CDR2 from the germline V gene are SGHAT and FQNNGV. V lost 4 bases and J 5 bases, leaving 11 bases between the germline ends. The CDR3 consists of 13 residues. CDR3: CASSSSLNYGYTF. CDR3 nucleotide sequence: TGTGCCAGCAGCTCGTCCCTCAATTATGGCTACACCTTC.

This clonotype has only a few counts. The J gene is TRBJ1-5, the V gene TRBV4-1, with D perhaps TRBD1 (6 bases). V lost 4 bases to trimming and J lost 1 base, with 8 bases between them. Germline assignment: CDR1 MGHRA and CDR2 YSYEKL. The CDR3 consists of 14 residues. CDR3 protein: CASSPDRSNQPQHF. CDR3 DNA: TGCGCCAGCAGCCCGGACAGAAGCAATCAGCCCCAGCATTTT.

The table lists this clonotype with a few counts. The chain combines TRBV12-3 or TRBV12-4 with TRBJ2-5; possibly TRBD1 for D (6 bases). The CDR3 is made up of 14 amino acids. V was cut by 6 bases and J by 5 bases, with 16 bases left in between. The CDR3 DNA reads TGTGCCAGCAGCTCTACAGGGACGGGTGAGACCCAGTACTTC. It codes for CASSSTGTGETQYF.

This clonotype was seen a handful of times. The chain uses TRBV5-1 and TRBJ1-1, with a tentative D call TRBD1 (6 bases). CDR3 length: 16 residues. Trimming took off 3 bases at V and 4 bases at J, with 19 bases between the two ends. Germline V gene sequence: CDR1 SGHRS, CDR2 YFSETQ. The CDR3 loop is CASSSGLRTESTEAFF. The CDR3 DNA reads TGCGCCAGCAGCTCTGGGCTGCGGACAGAAAGCACTGAAGCTTTCTTT.